This T cell receptor beta chain was identified in a study of regulatory and conventional T cells in RAG deficiency. Study results and limitations: Other subsets showed around 10-fold reductions, but Treg unique TCR beta sequences fell roughly 90-fold in these patients. RAG-deficient patients showed markedly lower Shannon entropy and higher Simpson indices than control T-cell subsets. Shorter CDR3s in all patient subsets; >85% Treg-Tconv overlap in Omenn.

This table comes from immunoSEQ multiplex PCR, and its TCRdb copy is limited to in-frame clones, with some not included. The profile shows some 30,000 clones, around 96% of them singletons. As regards this clone: The antigen remains undetermined.

Blood CD4+ CD25-low CD127-high conventional T cells supplied the genomic DNA template. These same records also appear under a second study, on regulatory T cells. This second study notes: Amplification used 52 TRBV primers and 13 TRBJ primers. Patient repertoires had restricted TRB V-J pairs and skewed V and J usage, most in Tregs.

Sequencing was done on a sample of CD25- CD4+ T cells sorted from blood. The source is a human donor in good health.

CDR3 bases: TGTGCCAGCAGCTTTCGCGGGTCGCAAGAGACCCAGTACTTC. It translates to CASSFRGSQETQYF. V and J are TRBV7-2 and TRBJ2-5; weak D call: TRBD2 (5 bases). CDR3 length equals 14 residues. The V gene's germline CDR1 is SGHTA and CDR2 FQGNSA. V was trimmed by 3 bases and J by 2 bases, leaving 10 bases between them.